The 3 T cell receptor beta chains in this list originate from one sample, sequenced in a study of shared T cell receptors in the human thymus. Assay used: immunoSEQ multiplex PCR; TCRdb lists only in-frame clones, some missing. The sample consists of 720,000 or so clones, roughly 85% of them appearing once. The data were also submitted as part of a second study, on human thymus T cells.

What was sequenced was thymocytes. The receptor source for this set is a girl less than two years old with a congenital heart defect.

This clone appeared a single time. The CDR3 DNA follows: TGTGCCAGCAGCAGACGGGGTTTGGGAGCTTTCTTT. Translated: CASSRRGLGAFF. This sequence joins TRBV6-1 and TRBJ1-1; D not resolved. CDR3 size: 12 residues. V lost 6 bases to trimming and J lost 10 bases, with 15 bases between them. Germline CDR1 and CDR2: MNHNS and SASEGT.

This clone was seen a single time. The V call is TRBV6-1, the J call TRBJ2-7; TRBD2 matches at 9 bases. The junction had 16 bases not matched to a gene; V was cut back by 1 base and J by 6 bases. Germline V gives CDR1 MNHNS, CDR2 SASEGT. The CDR3 runs 18 residues. DNA of the CDR3: TGTGCCAGCAGTGAAGAAAGGTGTGGCGGGGGGGCTCGAGGCGAGCAGTACTTC. Translated, it gives CASSEERCGGGARGEQYF.

The chain carries TRBV6-1 and TRBJ2-7; D gene ambiguous. The length of the CDR3 is 14 residues. Germline CDR1 MNHNS, CDR2 SASEGT. Trimming took off 5 bases at V and 0 bases at J, with 11 bases between the two ends. The CDR3 DNA sequence: TGTGCCAGCAGTTTAACTCCTTTCTCCTACGAGCAGTACTTC. Its protein is CASSLTPFSYEQYF.